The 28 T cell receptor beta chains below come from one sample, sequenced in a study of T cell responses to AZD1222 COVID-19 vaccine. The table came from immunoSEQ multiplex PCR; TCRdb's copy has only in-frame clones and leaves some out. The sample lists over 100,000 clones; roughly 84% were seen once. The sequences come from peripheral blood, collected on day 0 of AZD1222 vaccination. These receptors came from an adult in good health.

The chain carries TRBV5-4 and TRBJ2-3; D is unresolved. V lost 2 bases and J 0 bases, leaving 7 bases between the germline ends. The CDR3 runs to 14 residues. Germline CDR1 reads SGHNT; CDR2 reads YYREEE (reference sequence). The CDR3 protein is CASSLTPSTDTQYF. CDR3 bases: TGTGCCAGCAGCTTAACCCCTAGCACAGATACGCAGTATTTT.

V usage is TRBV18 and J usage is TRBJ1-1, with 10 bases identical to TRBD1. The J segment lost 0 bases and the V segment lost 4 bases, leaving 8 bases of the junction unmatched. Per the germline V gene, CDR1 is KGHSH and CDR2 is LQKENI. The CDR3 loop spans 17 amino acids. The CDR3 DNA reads TGTGCCAGCTCACAACGACGGGACAGGGGCATGAACACTGAAGCTTTCTTT. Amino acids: CASSQRRDRGMNTEAFF.

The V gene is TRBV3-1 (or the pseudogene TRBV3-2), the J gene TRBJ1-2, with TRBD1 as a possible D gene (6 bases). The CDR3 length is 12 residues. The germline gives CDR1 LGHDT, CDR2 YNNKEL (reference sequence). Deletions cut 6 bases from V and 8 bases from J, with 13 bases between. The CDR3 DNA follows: TGTGCCAGCAGGACTAGGGGGTTGGGCTACACCTTC. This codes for CASRTRGLGYTF.

In DNA form, the CDR3 reads TGCGCCAGCAGCCAAGGGCGGGGGCGGGAAGCTTTCTTT. This sequence encodes CASSQGRGREAFF. The chain recombines TRBV4-1 with TRBJ1-1, with D perhaps TRBD1 (6 bases). Trimming removed 1 base at V and 8 bases at J, with 11 bases between. This CDR3 spans 13 amino acids. Per the germline V gene, CDR1 is MGHRA and CDR2 is YSYEKL.

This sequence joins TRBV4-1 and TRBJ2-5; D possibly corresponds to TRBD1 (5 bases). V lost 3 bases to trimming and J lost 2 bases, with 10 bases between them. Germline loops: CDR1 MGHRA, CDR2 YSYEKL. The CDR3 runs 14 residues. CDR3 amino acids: CASSHRTLQETQYF. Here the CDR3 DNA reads TGCGCCAGCAGCCACCGGACACTACAAGAGACCCAGTACTTC.

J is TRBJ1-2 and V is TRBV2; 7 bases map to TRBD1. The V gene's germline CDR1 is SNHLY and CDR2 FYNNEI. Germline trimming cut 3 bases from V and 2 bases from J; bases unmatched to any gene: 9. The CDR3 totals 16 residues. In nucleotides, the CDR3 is TGTGCCAGCAGTGATTATGGTAGGGACAGAAACTATGGCTACACCTTC. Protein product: CASSDYGRDRNYGYTF. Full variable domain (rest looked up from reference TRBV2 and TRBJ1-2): EPEVTQTPSHQVTQMGQEVILRCVPISNHLYFYWYRQILGQKVEFLVSFYNNEISEKSEIFDDQFSVERPDGSNFTLKIRSTKLEDSAMYFCASSDYGRDRNYGYTFGSGTRLTVV.

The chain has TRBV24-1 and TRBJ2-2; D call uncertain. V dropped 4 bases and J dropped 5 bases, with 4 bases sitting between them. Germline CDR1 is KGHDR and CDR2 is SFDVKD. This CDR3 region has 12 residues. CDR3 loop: CATSEGTGELFF. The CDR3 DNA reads TGTGCCACCAGTGAAGGGACCGGGGAGCTGTTTTTT.

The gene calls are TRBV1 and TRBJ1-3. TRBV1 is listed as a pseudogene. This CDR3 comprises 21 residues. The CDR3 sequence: CTSSQGSTQDPIPLSGNTIYF. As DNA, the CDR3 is TGCACCAGCAGCCAAGGTTCAACGCAGGACCCAATCCCCCTCTCTGGAAACACCATATATTTT.

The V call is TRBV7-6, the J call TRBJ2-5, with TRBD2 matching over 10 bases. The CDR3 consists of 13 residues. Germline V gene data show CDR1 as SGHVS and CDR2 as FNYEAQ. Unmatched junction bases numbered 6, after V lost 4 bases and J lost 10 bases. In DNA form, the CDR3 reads TGTGCCAGCAGCTCTAGCGGGAGTTTTTTCCAGTACTTC. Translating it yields CASSSSGSFFQYF.

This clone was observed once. The CDR3 loop is CSVERETNTGELFF. CDR3 nucleotides: TGCAGCGTTGAAAGGGAAACGAACACCGGGGAGCTGTTTTTT. The chain links TRBV29-1 to TRBJ2-2; no reliable D call. V was cut by 2 bases and J by 0 bases, with 7 bases left in between. The CDR3 totals 14 residues. CDR1 SQVTM and CDR2 ANQGSEA come from the germline V gene.

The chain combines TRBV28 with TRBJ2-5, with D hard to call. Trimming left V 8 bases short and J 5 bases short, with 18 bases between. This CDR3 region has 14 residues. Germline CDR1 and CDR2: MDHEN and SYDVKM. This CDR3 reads CASLSSPGRETQYF. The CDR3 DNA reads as TGTGCCAGCTTGTCGAGCCCCGGTAGGGAGACCCAGTACTTC.

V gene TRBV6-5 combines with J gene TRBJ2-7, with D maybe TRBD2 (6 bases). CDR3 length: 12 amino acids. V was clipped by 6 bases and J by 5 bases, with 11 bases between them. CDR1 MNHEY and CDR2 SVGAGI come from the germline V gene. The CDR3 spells CASREGWDEQYF. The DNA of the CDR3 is TGTGCCAGCAGGGAGGGATGGGACGAGCAGTACTTC.

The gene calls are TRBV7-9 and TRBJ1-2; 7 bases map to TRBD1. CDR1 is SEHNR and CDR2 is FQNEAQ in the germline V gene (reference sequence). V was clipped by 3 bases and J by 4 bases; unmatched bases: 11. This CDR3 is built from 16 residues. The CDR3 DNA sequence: TGTGCCAGCAGCTTTGAGACAGGGAAGGGGAGCTATGGCTACACCTTC. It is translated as CASSFETGKGSYGYTF. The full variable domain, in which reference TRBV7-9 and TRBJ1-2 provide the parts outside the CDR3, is DTGVSQNPRHKITKRGQNVTFRCDPISEHNRLYWYRQTLGQGPEFLTYFQNEAQLEKSRLLSDRFSAERPKGSFSTLEIQRTEQGDSAMYLCASSFETGKGSYGYTFGSGTRLTVV.

In DNA, the CDR3 is TGTGCCAGCAGCTACAGGGTGGCCGGGGAGCTGTTTTTT. Translated, it gives CASSYRVAGELFF. The rearrangement uses TRBV3-1 (or the pseudogene TRBV3-2) and TRBJ2-2; a possible D gene is TRBD1 (6 bases). V lost 5 bases to trimming and J lost 6 bases, with 10 bases between them. CDR3 length equals 13 residues. Germline V CDR1 and CDR2: LGHDT, YNNKEL (reference sequence).

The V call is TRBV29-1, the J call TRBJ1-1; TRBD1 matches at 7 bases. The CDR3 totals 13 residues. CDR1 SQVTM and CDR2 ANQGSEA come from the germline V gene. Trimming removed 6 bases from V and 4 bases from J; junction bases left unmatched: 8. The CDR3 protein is CSVYPAGGTEAFF. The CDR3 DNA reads TGCAGCGTCTACCCCGCAGGGGGCACTGAAGCTTTCTTT.

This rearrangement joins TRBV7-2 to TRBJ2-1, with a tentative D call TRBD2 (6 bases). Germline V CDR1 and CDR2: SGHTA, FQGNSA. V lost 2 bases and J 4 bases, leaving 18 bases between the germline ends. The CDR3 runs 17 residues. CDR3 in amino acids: CASSLLLASGAYNEQFF. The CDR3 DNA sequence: TGTGCCAGCAGCTTACTTCTAGCGTCAGGTGCATACAATGAGCAGTTCTTC. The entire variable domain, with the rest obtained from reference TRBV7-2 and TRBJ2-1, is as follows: GAGVSQSPSNKVTEKGKDVELRCDPISGHTALYWYRQSLGQGLEFLIYFQGNSAPDKSGLPSDRFSAERTGGSVSTLTIQRTQQEDSAVYLCASSLLLASGAYNEQFFGPGTRLTVL.

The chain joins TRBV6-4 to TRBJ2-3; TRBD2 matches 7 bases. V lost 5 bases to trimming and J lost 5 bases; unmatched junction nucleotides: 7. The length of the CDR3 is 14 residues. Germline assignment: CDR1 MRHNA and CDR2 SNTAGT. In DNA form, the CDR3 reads TGTGCCAGCAGTAACGCGGGGGAGGGAGATACGCAGTATTTT. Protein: CASSNAGEGDTQYF.

For the CDR3, the DNA is TGTGCCAGCAGTTTTCAGGCCTCTCTAGGTAACGAGCAGTACTTC. Its translation is CASSFQASLGNEQYF. This chain joins TRBV28 and TRBJ2-7, with unresolved D. V was shortened by 3 bases and J by 5 bases, with 17 bases between the two germline ends. The CDR3 extends over 15 amino acids. Germline CDR1 and CDR2: MDHEN and SYDVKM.

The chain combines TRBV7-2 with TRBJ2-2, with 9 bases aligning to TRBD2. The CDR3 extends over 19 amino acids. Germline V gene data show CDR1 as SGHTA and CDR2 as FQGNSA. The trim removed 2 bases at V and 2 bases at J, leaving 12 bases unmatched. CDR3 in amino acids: CASSLSVAGGPGNTGELFF. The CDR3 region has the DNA TGTGCCAGCAGCTTATCGGTTGCGGGGGGGCCAGGTAACACCGGGGAGCTGTTTTTT.

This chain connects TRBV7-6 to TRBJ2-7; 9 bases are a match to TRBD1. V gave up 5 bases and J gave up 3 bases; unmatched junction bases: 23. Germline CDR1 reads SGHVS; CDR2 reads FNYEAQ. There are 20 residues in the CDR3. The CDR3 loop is CASSQGRGTGSIEGLYEQYF. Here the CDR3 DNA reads TGTGCCAGCAGCCAAGGGCGTGGGACAGGGTCGATAGAGGGTCTCTACGAGCAGTACTTC.

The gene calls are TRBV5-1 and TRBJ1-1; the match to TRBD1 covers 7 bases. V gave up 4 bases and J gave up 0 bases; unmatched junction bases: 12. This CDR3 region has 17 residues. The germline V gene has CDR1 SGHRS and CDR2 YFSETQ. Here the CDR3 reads CASSPSGGWVLNTEAFF. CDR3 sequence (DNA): TGCGCCAGCAGCCCTTCAGGGGGTTGGGTTCTGAACACTGAAGCTTTCTTT.

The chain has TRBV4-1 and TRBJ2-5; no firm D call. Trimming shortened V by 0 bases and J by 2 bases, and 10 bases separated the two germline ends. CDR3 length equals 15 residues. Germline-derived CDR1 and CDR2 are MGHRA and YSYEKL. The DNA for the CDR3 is TGCGCCAGCAGCCAAGATCCCGCTAAGCAAGAGACCCAGTACTTC. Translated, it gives CASSQDPAKQETQYF.

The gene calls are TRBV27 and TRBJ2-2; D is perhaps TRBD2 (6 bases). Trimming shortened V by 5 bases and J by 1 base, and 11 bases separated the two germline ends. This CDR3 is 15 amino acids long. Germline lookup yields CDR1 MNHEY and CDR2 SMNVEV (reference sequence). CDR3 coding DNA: TGTGCCAGCAGTCCCCGGGACTGGAACACCGGGGAGCTGTTTTTT. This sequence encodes CASSPRDWNTGELFF.

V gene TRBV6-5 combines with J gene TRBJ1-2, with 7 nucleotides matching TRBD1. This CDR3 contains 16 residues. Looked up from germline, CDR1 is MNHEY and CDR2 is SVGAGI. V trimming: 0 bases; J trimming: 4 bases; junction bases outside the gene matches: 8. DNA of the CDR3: TGTGCCAGCAGTTACTCGACAGGGCTATCCCTCTATGGCTACACCTTC. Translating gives CASSYSTGLSLYGYTF.

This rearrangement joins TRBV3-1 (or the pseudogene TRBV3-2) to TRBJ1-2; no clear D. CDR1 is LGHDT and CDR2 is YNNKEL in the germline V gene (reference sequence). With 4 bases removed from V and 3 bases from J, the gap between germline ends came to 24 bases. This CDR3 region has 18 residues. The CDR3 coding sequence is TGTGCCAGCAGCCGGAGTGGCAGCACCCTCAAGTCACACTATGGCTACACCTTC. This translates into CASSRSGSTLKSHYGYTF.

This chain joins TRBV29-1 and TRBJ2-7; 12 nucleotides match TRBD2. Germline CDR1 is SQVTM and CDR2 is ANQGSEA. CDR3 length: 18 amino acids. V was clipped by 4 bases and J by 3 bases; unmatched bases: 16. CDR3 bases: TGCAGCGTTGGGGGAATAGTAGGGACTAGCGGGCCCGTCTACGAGCAGTACTTC. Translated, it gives CSVGGIVGTSGPVYEQYF.

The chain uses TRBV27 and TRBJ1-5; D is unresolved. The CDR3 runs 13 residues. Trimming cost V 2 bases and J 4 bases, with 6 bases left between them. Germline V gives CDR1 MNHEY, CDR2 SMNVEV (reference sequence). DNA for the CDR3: TGTGCCAGCAGTTTAAGACAAAATCAGCCCCAGCATTTT. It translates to CASSLRQNQPQHF.

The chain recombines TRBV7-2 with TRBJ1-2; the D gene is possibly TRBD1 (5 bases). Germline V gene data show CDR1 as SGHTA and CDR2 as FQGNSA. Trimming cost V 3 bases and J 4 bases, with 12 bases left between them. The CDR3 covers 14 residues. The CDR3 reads CASSLRTDIYGYTF. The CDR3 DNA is TGTGCCAGCAGCTTGCGGACGGACATCTATGGCTACACCTTC.